A selection of T cell receptor beta chains follows, all from one sample in a study of PD-1 blockade in classical Hodgkin lymphoma. Measured with immunoSEQ multiplex PCR; TCRdb has only the in-frame clones, and not every one. The repertoire has some 90,000 clones, around 80% of them found once; the top ten carry about 9.4%. This material consisted of peripheral blood mononuclear cells (PBMCs), taken before the fourth cycle of nivolumab. These receptor sequences come from a human donor with classical Hodgkin lymphoma. The CDR3 runs from the conserved cysteine through the conserved F or W. Fields, in order: J gene, clone size, V gene, CDR3 protein. Rows give clone size only sometimes, using once, few, many, or a class for an expanded clone.

J gene: TRBJ2-1
clone size: once
V gene: TRBV7-2
CDR3 protein: CASSLSGTTHNEQFF

J gene: TRBJ2-5
clone size: -
V gene: TRBV5-1
CDR3 protein: CASSFDPTETQYF

J gene: TRBJ1-2
clone size: -
V gene: TRBV18
CDR3 protein: CASSPGRRGYGYTF

J gene: TRBJ1-2
clone size: -
V gene: TRBV27
CDR3 protein: CASSLRGVVGYTF

J gene: TRBJ1-2
clone size: -
V gene: TRBV11-2
CDR3 protein: CASSFSSGGYGYTF

J gene: TRBJ2-5
clone size: -
V gene: TRBV11-2
CDR3 protein: CASSRTGTDQETQYF

J gene: TRBJ1-1
clone size: -
V gene: TRBV27
CDR3 protein: CASSINREVNTEAFF

J gene: TRBJ1-1
clone size: -
V gene: TRBV7-8
CDR3 protein: CASSPGFTEAFF

J gene: TRBJ2-3
clone size: -
V gene: TRBV6-5
CDR3 protein: CASSYGLALGDTQYF

J gene: TRBJ2-7
clone size: -
V gene: TRBV5-4
CDR3 protein: CASSLAGPGDEQYF

J gene: TRBJ2-7
clone size: -
V gene: TRBV9
CDR3 protein: CASSVSVAETGSEQYF

J gene: TRBJ2-3
clone size: -
V gene: TRBV19
CDR3 protein: CASNDQPFSGTDTQYF

J gene: TRBJ2-1
clone size: -
V gene: TRBV12-1
CDR3 protein: CASSFAPYNEQFF

J gene: TRBJ2-2
clone size: -
V gene: TRBV5-1
CDR3 protein: CATRTGSYTGELFF

J gene: TRBJ2-7
clone size: -
V gene: TRBV7-9
CDR3 protein: CASSDGVANPYEQYF

J gene: TRBJ1-5
clone size: -
V gene: TRBV15
CDR3 protein: CATSRGQGTQPQHF

J gene: TRBJ1-2
clone size: -
V gene: TRBV19
CDR3 protein: CASSIGGQNYGYTF

J gene: TRBJ2-3
clone size: -
V gene: TRBV5-1
CDR3 protein: CASSSGSGGASTDTQYF

J gene: TRBJ2-3
clone size: -
V gene: TRBV4-2
CDR3 protein: CASSQQGTSYGLATPLTQYF

J gene: TRBJ2-1
clone size: -
V gene: TRBV28
CDR3 protein: CASSTGFGEQFF

J gene: TRBJ2-7
clone size: -
V gene: TRBV19
CDR3 protein: CASSRARSYEQYF

J gene: TRBJ2-1
clone size: -
V gene: TRBV19
CDR3 protein: CASSIDLANEQFF

J gene: TRBJ2-5
clone size: -
V gene: TRBV10-3
CDR3 protein: CAISEAGSGQETQYF

J gene: TRBJ2-7
clone size: -
V gene: TRBV7-2
CDR3 protein: CASSLAQGGEQYF

J gene: TRBJ2-5
clone size: -
V gene: TRBV10-3
CDR3 protein: CATQGSSGQETQYF

J gene: TRBJ2-7
clone size: -
V gene: TRBV6-5
CDR3 protein: CASSYPGNNHEQYF

J gene: TRBJ2-7
clone size: -
V gene: TRBV18
CDR3 protein: CASSPAGRDYEQYF

J gene: TRBJ2-2
clone size: -
V gene: TRBV12-5
CDR3 protein: CASGLRILSGELFF

J gene: TRBJ2-5
clone size: -
V gene: TRBV12-5
CDR3 protein: CASATRRVPETQYF